The 5 T cell receptor beta chains below were found in one sample sequenced in a study of shared clonotypes between healthy human individuals. The table came from immunoSEQ multiplex PCR; TCRdb's copy has only in-frame clones and leaves some out. The data hold hundreds of thousands of clones, with about 95% observed a single time. Sequencing was carried out using naive CD4+ T cells sorted from blood. Subset of the sample: CD45RA+ positively selected. Receptor source: a woman aged 25-40 years in good health.

The chain uses TRBV10-3 and TRBJ1-1; 9 nucleotides align to TRBD1. V was clipped by 10 bases and J by 1 base; unmatched bases: 7. CDR3 length: 14 residues. The germline gives CDR1 ENHRY, CDR2 SYGVKD. CDR3 nucleotides: TGTGCCACGGAACCGGGACAGGGGAACACTGAAGCTTTCTTT. This codes for CATEPGQGNTEAFF.

The J gene is TRBJ2-1, the V gene TRBV7-9, with TRBD2 identical over 7 bases. Germline values: CDR1 SEHNR, CDR2 FQNEAQ (reference sequence). V dropped 5 bases and J dropped 7; count of bases not matched to a gene: 8. This CDR3 is 14 amino acids long. The CDR3 DNA follows: TGTGCCAGCAGCACGGGACTACTTTCGAATGAGCAGTTCTTC. Encoded protein: CASSTGLLSNEQFF.

The gene calls are TRBV6-5 and TRBJ2-1; 10 bases are a match to TRBD2. The CDR3 is 16 amino acids. V lost 4 bases and J lost 4; bases outside the gene matches: 7. The germline V gene has CDR1 MNHEY and CDR2 SVGAGI. CDR3 coding DNA: TGTGCCAGCAGTTCCACGGGACTAGCGCGTTACAATGAGCAGTTCTTC. Its protein product is CASSSTGLARYNEQFF.

The chain is built from TRBV18 and TRBJ2-3; a weak D match, TRBD1 (5 bases). V lost 6 bases and J lost 0, with 16 bases in between. Germline-derived CDR1 and CDR2 are KGHSH and LQKENI. The CDR3 totals 16 residues. CDR3 coding DNA: TGTGCCAGCTCTGGGGCTCTTTCAGTTAGCACAGATACGCAGTATTTT. Protein product: CASSGALSVSTDTQYF.

The rearrangement links TRBV6-5 to TRBJ1-2; D remains ambiguous. The germline V gene encodes CDR1 MNHEY and CDR2 SVGAGI. The CDR3 runs to 13 residues. Between the trimmed V and J ends, which lost 0 bases and 8 bases, there was a span of 10 bases. As DNA, the CDR3 is TGTGCCAGCAGTTACTCGATGGATTGGGGCTACACCTTC. Translation: CASSYSMDWGYTF.